This entry lists 22 T cell receptor beta chains sequenced from one sample in a study of blood T cell repertoires in COVID-19. TCRdb's copy holds only in-frame clones and misses some; the assay was immunoSEQ multiplex PCR. The sample has approximately 240,000 clones, about 85% seen once. Input material: peripheral blood. These receptors were obtained from a man between 45 and 60 years old who had recovered from COVID-19.

The V and J genes are TRBV5-6 and TRBJ1-6; a possible D gene is TRBD1 (6 bases). Trimming took 0 bases from V and 6 from J, leaving 10 bases between them. CDR1 is SGHDT, CDR2 YYEEEE, per germline. This CDR3 has 15 residues. CDR3 sequence reads: CASSLVGQSNSPLHF. Written as DNA, the CDR3 is TGTGCCAGCAGCTTGGTAGGACAGAGTAATTCACCCCTCCACTTT.

This chain uses TRBV5-5 with TRBJ2-7; TRBD2 matches 7 bases. In germline, CDR1 is SGHKS, CDR2 YYEKEE (reference sequence). The CDR3 extends over 15 amino acids. V was clipped by 0 bases and J by 1 base; unmatched bases: 4. The CDR3 DNA sequence: TGTGCCAGCAGCTTGGGGCTAGCGGCTTCCTACGAGCAGTACTTC. Its translation: CASSLGLAASYEQYF. The whole variable domain, filled in from reference TRBV5-5 and TRBJ2-7, reads DAGVTQSPTHLIKTRGQQVTLRCSPISGHKSVSWYQQVLGQGPQFIFQYYEKEERGRGNFPDRFSARQFPNYSSELNVNALLLGDSALYLCASSLGLAASYEQYFGPGTRLTVT.

V gene TRBV5-1 combines with J gene TRBJ2-4, with a possible D match to TRBD1 (5 bases). Germline assignment: CDR1 SGHRS and CDR2 YFSETQ. The CDR3 is made up of 16 amino acids. The V end was cut by 4 bases, the J end by 8 bases, with 22 bases between. This CDR3 is CASSTYLRVDGDIQYF. The CDR3 nucleotides read TGCGCCAGCAGCACTTACCTCAGGGTTGATGGGGACATTCAGTACTTC.

The rearrangement joins TRBV19 to TRBJ1-2; D might be TRBD1 (6 bases). V was clipped by 4 bases and J by 4 bases, with 10 bases between them. CDR3 length: 13 amino acids. CDR1 is LNHDA, CDR2 SQIVND, per germline (reference sequence). CDR3 protein: CASSTDRIYGYTF. In DNA, the CDR3 is TGTGCCAGTAGTACGGACAGAATCTATGGCTACACCTTC.

A single count supports this clone. V is TRBV9 and J is TRBJ2-7; possibly TRBD2 for D (5 bases). The CDR3 contains 13 residues. V was cut by 3 bases and J by 5 bases, with 12 bases left in between. Germline lookup yields CDR1 SGDLS and CDR2 YYNGEE. Here the CDR3 reads CASSGPSWDEQYF. The CDR3 bases are TGTGCCAGCAGCGGGCCTAGCTGGGACGAGCAGTACTTC.

This chain links TRBV24-1 with TRBJ2-5; D not certain. This CDR3 is 12 amino acids long. The germline V gene has CDR1 KGHDR and CDR2 SFDVKD. V was clipped by 5 bases and J by 5 bases, with 8 bases between them. The CDR3 loop reads CATSGHGETQYF. The CDR3 nucleotides are TGTGCCACCAGTGGCCACGGGGAGACCCAGTACTTC.

The V and J genes are TRBV9 and TRBJ2-2, with TRBD2 matching over 8 bases. J gave up 7 bases and V 4 bases, and 6 bases lay outside the gene matches. The germline gives CDR1 SGDLS, CDR2 YYNGEE. The CDR3 has 14 residues. The CDR3 coding sequence is TGTGCCAGCAGCTCCTTAGCGGGAAACGGGGAGCTGTTTTTT. Translating gives CASSSLAGNGELFF.

The chain has TRBV6-5 and TRBJ1-3; TRBD1 aligns across 9 bases. CDR3 length: 15 residues. In germline, CDR1 is MNHEY, CDR2 SVGAGI. V shed 5 bases and J 5 bases; nucleotides not matched to a gene: 7. In DNA, the CDR3 is TGTGCCAGCAGTCCACAACAGGGGGCGCGAAACACCATATATTTT. Its translation: CASSPQQGARNTIYF.

The chain is built from TRBV9 and TRBJ2-7, with TRBD1 as a possible D gene (5 bases). The CDR3 consists of 16 residues. V lost 0 bases, J lost 0 bases, and 13 bases lay in between. Per the germline V gene, CDR1 is SGDLS and CDR2 is YYNGEE. The chain's CDR3 is CASSVGQGRRSYEQYF. Written as DNA, the CDR3 is TGTGCCAGCAGCGTAGGGCAGGGCCGCCGCTCCTACGAGCAGTACTTC.

The chain has TRBV6-5 and TRBJ2-1; TRBD1 aligns across 9 bases. J gave up 7 bases and V 2 bases, and 0 bases lay outside the gene matches. The CDR3 has 13 amino acids. Germline V gene data show CDR1 as MNHEY and CDR2 as SVGAGI. DNA for the CDR3: TGTGCCAGCAGTTACGACAGGGGGAATGAGCAGTTCTTC. It encodes CASSYDRGNEQFF.

The chain joins TRBV7-2 to TRBJ1-5, with 7 bases aligning to TRBD1. This CDR3 has 13 residues. Germline V lookup: CDR1 SGHTA, CDR2 FQGNSA. V shed 6 bases, J shed 6 bases, and the junction held 5 bases outside the gene matches. CDR3 DNA sequence: TGTGCCAGCAGGGGACAGACGGGTCAGCCCCAGCATTTT. Translation: CASRGQTGQPQHF.

The chain is built from TRBV11-2 and TRBJ2-7, with TRBD2 as a possible D gene (5 bases). Looked up from germline, CDR1 is SGHAT and CDR2 is FQNNGV. The CDR3 is 16 residues long. V lost 1 base, J lost 4 bases, and 17 bases lay in between. The CDR3 here is CASSLGLRRSGYEQYF. CDR3 nucleotides: TGTGCCAGCAGCTTAGGCCTGCGCAGGAGCGGATACGAGCAGTACTTC. The full variable domain, with the rest looked up from reference TRBV11-2 and TRBJ2-7, is EAGVAQSPRYKIIEKRQSVAFWCNPISGHATLYWYQQILGQGPKLLIQFQNNGVVDDSQLPKDRFSAERLKGVDSTLKIQPAKLEDSAVYLCASSLGLRRSGYEQYFGPGTRLTVT.

This rearrangement joins TRBV9 to TRBJ2-3; D might be TRBD2 (6 bases). The CDR3 totals 16 residues. Deletions cut 3 bases from V and 1 base from J, with 15 bases between. Germline-derived CDR1 and CDR2 are SGDLS and YYNGEE. DNA for the CDR3: TGTGCCAGCAGCGAAAAGGAGGGTTGGCGCACAGATACGCAGTATTTT. Amino acid sequence: CASSEKEGWRTDTQYF.

In this sample, this clone turned up a few times. The CDR3 DNA follows: TGTGCCAGCAGCTTGAAGACAGGCCCACACTATGGCTACACCTTC. Protein: CASSLKTGPHYGYTF. The J gene is TRBJ1-2, the V gene TRBV7-2, with D possibly TRBD1 on 6 matching bases. The CDR3 loop spans 15 amino acids. Germline CDR1 reads SGHTA; CDR2 reads FQGNSA. Trimming stripped 3 bases from V and 3 bases from J, with 14 bases between.

The CDR3 DNA reads TGCGCCAGCAGGGGGCAGGTTCTTAACACCGGGGAGCTGTTTTTT. This sequence encodes CASRGQVLNTGELFF. The J gene is TRBJ2-2, the V gene TRBV23-1; tentative D call: TRBD1 (5 bases). TRBV23-1 is noted as an ORF with a role that remains uncertain. Deletions cut 6 bases from V and 2 bases from J, with 13 bases between. This CDR3 has 15 residues.

V gene TRBV9 combines with J gene TRBJ1-2; D is unclear. The CDR3 has 12 residues. The germline V and J ends were trimmed by 4 bases and 4 bases, with 8 bases remaining between them. Germline V gene lookup returns CDR1 SGDLS and CDR2 YYNGEE. As DNA, the CDR3 is TGTGCCAGCAGCCCAGGAGGCTATGGCTACACCTTC. It translates to CASSPGGYGYTF.

This chain connects TRBV7-9 to TRBJ1-1, with 8 bases aligning to TRBD1. V lost 2 bases, J lost 6 bases, and 11 bases stayed unmatched. Germline CDR1 SEHNR, CDR2 FQNEAQ (reference sequence). This CDR3 is 16 amino acids long. CDR3 in amino acids: CASSLSKQGEKAEAFF. The CDR3 coding sequence is TGTGCCAGCAGCTTATCCAAACAGGGGGAGAAGGCTGAAGCTTTCTTT.

This chain joins TRBV28 and TRBJ2-5, with D possibly matching TRBD2 (6 bases). CDR3 length: 16 residues. V was shortened by 7 bases and J by 3 bases, with 21 bases between the two germline ends. The germline gives CDR1 MDHEN, CDR2 SYDVKM. Written as DNA, the CDR3 is TGTGCCAGCATTATGGCGGGGACTGGAGGGGAAGAGACCCAGTACTTC. Translation gives CASIMAGTGGEETQYF.

The V gene is TRBV6-6, the J gene TRBJ2-7, with D tentatively TRBD1 (6 bases). V was pared by 2 bases and J by 0 bases, with 8 bases between. CDR1 and CDR2 (germline): MNHNY, SVGAGI (reference sequence). CDR3 length equals 14 residues. The CDR3 coding sequence is TGTGCCAGCAGTTACGGGGACACCTCCTACGAGCAGTACTTC. Translation: CASSYGDTSYEQYF.

V gene TRBV19 combines with J gene TRBJ2-7; 13 positions agree with TRBD2. The J segment lost 2 bases and the V segment lost 9 bases, leaving 4 bases of the junction unmatched. CDR3 size: 14 residues. The V gene's germline CDR1 is LNHDA and CDR2 SQIVND (reference sequence). CDR3 residues: CARGLAGLTYEQYF. CDR3 in DNA: TGTGCCAGGGGACTAGCGGGACTGACCTACGAGCAGTACTTC.

This clone turned up a few times. This sequence joins TRBV28 and TRBJ1-5; TRBD1 might be the D (6 bases). Looked up from germline, CDR1 is MDHEN and CDR2 is SYDVKM. Between the trimmed V and J ends, which lost 4 bases and 5 bases, there was a span of 9 bases. This CDR3 is 13 amino acids long. The CDR3 is CASSYGQYQPQHF. The CDR3 DNA reads TGTGCCAGCAGTTATGGACAGTATCAGCCCCAGCATTTT.

V usage is TRBV28 and J usage is TRBJ2-7, with 7 bases fitting TRBD1. Trimming at V came to 6 bases and at J to 0 bases, leaving 5 bases not matched to a gene. This CDR3 spans 14 amino acids. Germline-derived CDR1 and CDR2 are MDHEN and SYDVKM. The CDR3 sequence is CASSIDRVSYEQYF. CDR3 coding DNA: TGTGCCAGCAGCATTGACAGGGTCTCCTACGAGCAGTACTTC.